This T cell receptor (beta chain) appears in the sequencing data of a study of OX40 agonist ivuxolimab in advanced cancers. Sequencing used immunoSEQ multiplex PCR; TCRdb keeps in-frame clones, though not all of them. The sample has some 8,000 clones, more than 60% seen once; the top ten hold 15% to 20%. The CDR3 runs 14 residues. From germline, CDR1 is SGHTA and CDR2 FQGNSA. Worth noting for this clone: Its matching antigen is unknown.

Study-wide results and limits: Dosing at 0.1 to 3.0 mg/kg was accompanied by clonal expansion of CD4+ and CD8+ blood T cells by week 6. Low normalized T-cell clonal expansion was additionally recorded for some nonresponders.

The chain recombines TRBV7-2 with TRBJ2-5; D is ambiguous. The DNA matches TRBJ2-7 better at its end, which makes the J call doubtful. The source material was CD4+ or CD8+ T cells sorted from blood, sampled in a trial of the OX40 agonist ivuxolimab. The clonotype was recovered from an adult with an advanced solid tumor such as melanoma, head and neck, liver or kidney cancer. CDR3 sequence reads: CASSLWASSYEQYF. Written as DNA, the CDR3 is TGTGCCAGCAGCTTATGGGCTAGCTCCTACGAGCAGTACTTC.